The clone carrying this T cell receptor beta chain has just one count. The repertoire was sequenced with immunoSEQ multiplex PCR; TCRdb's copy has only in-frame clones and lacks some. Altogether 220,000 or so clones are present, 84% being singletons, with the ten largest covering 6.8%. The sample originates from a study of blood T cell repertoires in COVID-19. The CDR3 length is 17 residues. Trimming cost V 5 bases and J 4 bases; bases outside gene matches: 12. The V gene's germline CDR1 is MDHEN and CDR2 SYDVKM. This receptor was identified in a woman aged 40 to 50 who had recovered from COVID-19. The chain joins TRBV28 to TRBJ1-5; 9 nucleotides align to TRBD1. The sample consisted of PBMCs or T cells enriched from blood (not recorded which). The CDR3 sequence is CASSTQTGGKGNQPQHF. DNA for the CDR3: TGTGCCAGCAGTACCCAGACAGGGGGTAAAGGGAATCAGCCCCAGCATTTT.